These T cell receptor beta chains were read from a single sample in a study of blood T cell repertoires in COVID-19. Produced via immunoSEQ multiplex PCR; TCRdb's table is partial and in-frame only. The sample gives about 420,000 clones, 70% to 90% of which show up once; approximately 0.92% is in the top ten. Sequencing was done on a sample of peripheral blood. Receptor source: a man between 18 and 29 years old with COVID-19, enrolled during active disease. Each CDR3 is given with its conserved first and last residue. A D gene is named only where the DNA matches it firmly. Not every row has a clone size; where given, it reads once, few, many or a size class.

V	D	J	size	DNA	CDR3
TRBV30	.	TRBJ2-3	once	TGTGCCTGGAGTCCAGGGGCGGGCACAGATACGCAGTATTTT	CAWSPGAGTDTQYF
TRBV27	.	TRBJ2-1	.	TGTGCCAGCAGTTCGGGACTCCCAATTCATGAGCAGTTCTTC	CASSSGLPIHEQFF
TRBV19	TRBD2	TRBJ2-7	.	TGTGCCAGTAGTATCCGACTAGCGGGTAACTACGAGCAGTACTTC	CASSIRLAGNYEQYF
TRBV6-5	TRBD1	TRBJ2-1	.	TGTGCCAGCAGTTACACTGGACAGGGGGCACGGCAGTTCTTC	CASSYTGQGARQFF
TRBV30	TRBD2	TRBJ2-1	.	TGTGCCTGGAGGGAACTAGCGGGACCCTACAATGAGCAGTTCTTC	CAWRELAGPYNEQFF
TRBV29-1	.	TRBJ1-2	.	TGCAGCGTTGGGGGGGGAGATCTGATTCCGGGCTACACCTTC	CSVGGGDLIPGYTF
TRBV5-1	TRBD1	TRBJ2-7	.	TGCGCCAGCAGCTCCGCCCGGGACAGATCCTACGAGCAGTACTTC	CASSSARDRSYEQYF
TRBV6-5	TRBD1	TRBJ1-2	.	TGTGCCAGCGGCCACAGGGGGGATGGCTACACCTTC	CASGHRGDGYTF
TRBV10-2	.	TRBJ1-4	.	TGCGCCAGCAGTGCGGCGGGAATTAGTGAAAAACTGTTTTTT	CASSAAGISEKLFF
TRBV5-4	.	TRBJ2-5	.	TGTGCCAGCAACCCGGACAGAGGAGAGACCCAGTACTTC	CASNPDRGETQYF
TRBV6-6	TRBD1	TRBJ2-7	.	TGTGCCAGCAGAGAACAGGACAGGGCCTACGAGCAGTACTTC	CASREQDRAYEQYF
TRBV11-2	TRBD2	TRBJ2-1	.	TGTGCCAGCAGCTTAAGACTAGCGGGAGGGGTATACGGGCAGTTCTTC	CASSLRLAGGVYGQFF
TRBV5-5	.	TRBJ1-1	.	TGTGCCAGCAGCTTGGCCCCGGCGGTGAACACTGAAGCTTTCTTT	CASSLAPAVNTEAFF
TRBV10-1	TRBD2	TRBJ2-2	.	TGCGCCAGCAGTGAGCTGGGGGGGGGACGGAACACCGGGGAGCTGTTTTTT	CASSELGGGRNTGELFF
TRBV3-1/TRBV3-2	.	TRBJ1-2	.	TGTGCCAGCAGCTCAAGCAGGGGAAACTATGGCTACACCTTC	CASSSSRGNYGYTF
TRBV9	.	TRBJ1-2	.	TGTGCCAGCAGCGCGCCGACAGATAACTATGGCTACACCTTC	CASSAPTDNYGYTF
TRBV28	.	TRBJ2-5	.	TGTGCCAGCAGTTCCCCCCCTGAAGAGACCCAGTACTTC	CASSSPPEETQYF
TRBV9	.	TRBJ1-3	.	TGTGCCAGCAGCGTGGGGGCGTCTGGAAACACCATATATTTT	CASSVGASGNTIYF
TRBV6-5	.	TRBJ1-2	once	TGTGCCAGCACCATTACGCGGGGAAGCAAGAATGGCTACACCTTC	CASTITRGSKNGYTF
TRBV23-1	.	TRBJ1-2	few	TGCGCCAGCAGTCCAATTTCGGGGGGCTACACCTTC	CASSPISGGYTF
TRBV5-4	.	TRBJ2-3	.	TGTGCCAGCAGCAACCGGGACTTAAACACAGATACGCAGTATTTT	CASSNRDLNTDTQYF
TRBV18	TRBD1	TRBJ2-5	.	TGTGCCAGCTCACCAAGGGACAGTCAAGAGACCCAGTACTTC	CASSPRDSQETQYF
TRBV3-1/TRBV3-2	.	TRBJ1-5	.	TGTGCCAGCAGCCAAGGCACTCGTCCCAATCAGCCCCAGCATTTT	CASSQGTRPNQPQHF
TRBV7-8	TRBD2	TRBJ2-3	.	TGTGCCAGCAGCTACACTAGCGGGTGGGGCACAGATACGCAGTATTTT	CASSYTSGWGTDTQYF
TRBV13	TRBD2	TRBJ2-3	.	TGTGCCAGCAGCCTAGGGGCCGGGGGACTAGCGGGAGGGCTTGATGGGAGAGATACGCAGTATTTT	CASSLGAGGLAGGLDGRDTQYF
TRBV29-1	TRBD1	TRBJ2-7	.	TGCAGCGTTGAACTCCCGGGACAGAGCTACGAGCAGTACTTC	CSVELPGQSYEQYF
TRBV6-6	TRBD2	TRBJ2-1	.	TGTGCCAGCAGCCGCCCGGGACTAGCGGACAATGAGCAGTTCTTC	CASSRPGLADNEQFF
TRBV11-2	TRBD2	TRBJ2-1	.	TGTGCCAGTTCGGGCTGGGGGGGAATGAAGGGTAATGAGCAGTTCTTC	CASSGWGGMKGNEQFF
TRBV18	TRBD1	TRBJ1-3	.	TGTGCCAGCTCACCACCGGGGACAGGGGGCTTTGGAAACACCATATATTTT	CASSPPGTGGFGNTIYF
TRBV7-6	.	TRBJ2-2	.	TGTGCCAGCAGCCTACAGGTTTTCTCGAACACCGGGGAGCTGTTTTTT	CASSLQVFSNTGELFF
TRBV18	.	TRBJ2-5	.	TGTGCCAGCTCACCACTCGGTGAAGAGACCCAGTACTTC	CASSPLGEETQYF
TRBV6-6	TRBD1	TRBJ2-5	few	TGTGCCAGCAGTTGGGACAGGGTTAGGGAGACCCAGTACTTC	CASSWDRVRETQYF
TRBV5-4	TRBD1	TRBJ2-7	.	TGTGCCAGCAGCGTCGAACCGGGACAGGGCATTTCGAGTTGGATCTACGAGCAGTACTTC	CASSVEPGQGISSWIYEQYF
TRBV15	TRBD1	TRBJ2-2	.	TGTGCCACCAGAATCGGACAGGGTTCCGGGGAGCTGTTTTTT	CATRIGQGSGELFF
TRBV6-1	.	TRBJ2-7	.	TGTGCCAGCAGTGAAGATCCAAGGAGCGTCACCCCGTCAAACGAGCAGTACTTC	CASSEDPRSVTPSNEQYF
TRBV3-1/TRBV3-2	.	TRBJ1-3	.	TGTGCCAGCAGCCTCGACGACAGGTTCCCTGGAAACACCATATATTTT	CASSLDDRFPGNTIYF
TRBV15	.	TRBJ1-1	.	TGTGCCACCAACCCCCGGAACGGAGAAAGTGAAGCTTTCTTT	CATNPRNGESEAFF
TRBV2	TRBD1	TRBJ2-1	.	TGTGCCAGCAGGGCCGGGACAGGGACCAACAATGAGCAGTTCTTC	CASRAGTGTNNEQFF
TRBV6-5	TRBD1	TRBJ1-1	.	TGTGCCAGCAGTATGGACAGGAGGAACACTGAAGCTTTCTTT	CASSMDRRNTEAFF
TRBV6-1	TRBD1	TRBJ2-7	.	TGTGCCAGCAGTGAAAGGGGGACAGGGAGCTACGAGCAGTACTTC	CASSERGTGSYEQYF
TRBV6-4	TRBD2	TRBJ2-7	once	TGTGCCAGCAGGATAGCGGGGGGCCTCCCCTCCTACGAGCAGTACTTC	CASRIAGGLPSYEQYF
TRBV6-1	.	TRBJ2-7	.	TGTGCCAGCAGTGAAACAGGCTACGAGCAGTACTTC	CASSETGYEQYF
TRBV18	.	TRBJ2-3	.	TGTGCCAGCTCACCACTCCTCAAAGGACAGCAGTATTTT	CASSPLLKGQQYF
TRBV14	TRBD2	TRBJ2-7	.	TGTGCCAGCAGCCCACAAACTATGAGCGGGAGGGGATACGAGCAGTACTTC	CASSPQTMSGRGYEQYF
TRBV3-1/TRBV3-2	TRBD2	TRBJ2-2	.	TGTGCCAGCAGCCCCACGGGACTAGCGGCCGGGGAGCTGTTTTTT	CASSPTGLAAGELFF
TRBV24-1	.	TRBJ2-1	.	TGTGCCACCAGTGATTTGAGGGGTGATGAGCAGTTCTTC	CATSDLRGDEQFF
TRBV6-5	TRBD1	TRBJ2-3	.	TGTGCCAGCCATGGACAGGGGCGCACAGATACGCAGTATTTT	CASHGQGRTDTQYF
TRBV6-5	.	TRBJ2-1	.	TGTGCCAGCAGTTACTCGGGGGACACCTACAATGAGCAGTTCTTC	CASSYSGDTYNEQFF
TRBV10-1	TRBD2	TRBJ2-2	.	TGCGCCAGCAGTGAAGGAGGTTCGGGACTAGCAGTAACCGGGGAGCTGTTTTTT	CASSEGGSGLAVTGELFF
TRBV3-1/TRBV3-2	TRBD2	TRBJ2-5	.	TGTGCCAGCAGCCAAGACGGACGGGAGGGGGAGACCCAGTACTTC	CASSQDGREGETQYF
TRBV6-5	.	TRBJ1-1	.	TGTGCCACCGGAGGGGTCATGAACACTGAAGCTTTCTTT	CATGGVMNTEAFF
TRBV2	TRBD1	TRBJ2-7	.	TGTGCCACCATGCCGACCGGGACAGTAGTCGAGCAGTACTTC	CATMPTGTVVEQYF
TRBV7-8	TRBD1	TRBJ2-1	.	TGTGCCAGCAGCTCCGGACAGGGGTTTGTAAATGAGCAGTTCTTC	CASSSGQGFVNEQFF
TRBV19	.	TRBJ1-1	.	TGTGCCAGTAGTATAAGGGGGATCGGGACGGGTAACACTGAAGCTTTCTTT	CASSIRGIGTGNTEAFF